The clone carrying this T cell receptor beta chain came up a few times. Its antigen is not known. The likely explanation is a read error, given a far larger clone one base away. Samples underwent the assay at deep level. TCRdb's copy holds only in-frame clones and misses some; the assay was immunoSEQ multiplex PCR. This sample has around 440,000 clones; about 74% occur once, and the top ten carry approximately 12%. This record comes from a study of shared clonotypes between healthy human individuals. The study, taken as a whole, reports: The sampled material consisted only of blood, and tissue repertoires are likely to differ.

The V gene's germline CDR1 is LNHNV and CDR2 YYDKDF (reference sequence). The CDR3 length is 15 residues. This sequence joins TRBV15 and TRBJ2-3, with D possibly being TRBD1 (5 bases). The TCR sequence derives from a woman between 40 and 55 years old in good health. Some clones in this sample may be carry-over from other donors' samples. The material sequenced was PBMCs. The CDR3 loop reads CATSPFGGATGTQYF. The CDR3 bases are TGTGCCACCAGCCCTTTTGGCGGAGCCACAGGTACGCAGTATTTT.